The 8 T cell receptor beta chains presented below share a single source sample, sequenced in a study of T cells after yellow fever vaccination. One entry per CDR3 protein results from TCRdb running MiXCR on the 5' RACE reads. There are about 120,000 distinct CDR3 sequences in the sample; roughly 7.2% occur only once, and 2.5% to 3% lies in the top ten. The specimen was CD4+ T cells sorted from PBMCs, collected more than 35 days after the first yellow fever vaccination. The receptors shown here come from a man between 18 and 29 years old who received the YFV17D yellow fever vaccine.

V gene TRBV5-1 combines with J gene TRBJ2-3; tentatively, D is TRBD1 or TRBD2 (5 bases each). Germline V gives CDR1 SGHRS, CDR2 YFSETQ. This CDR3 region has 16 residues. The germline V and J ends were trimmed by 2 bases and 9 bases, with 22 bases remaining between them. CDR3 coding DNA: TGCGCCAGCAGCTTAAATCGGGGCGTGAATTTAGGAACGCAGTATTTT. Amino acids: CASSLNRGVNLGTQYF. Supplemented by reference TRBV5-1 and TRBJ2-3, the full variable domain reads KAGVTQTPRYLIKTRGQQVTLSCSPISGHRSVSWYQQTPGQGLQFLFEYFSETQRNKGNFPGRFSGRQFSNSRSEMNVSTLELGDSALYLCASSLNRGVNLGTQYFGPGTRLTVL.

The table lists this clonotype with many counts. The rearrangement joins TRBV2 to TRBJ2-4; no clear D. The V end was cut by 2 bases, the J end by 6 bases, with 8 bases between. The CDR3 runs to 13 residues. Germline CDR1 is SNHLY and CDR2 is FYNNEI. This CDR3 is CASSENQLNIQYF. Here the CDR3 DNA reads TGTGCCAGCAGTGAAAACCAATTAAACATTCAGTACTTC.

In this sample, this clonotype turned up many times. The chain's CDR3 is CASNDPGSQDTQYF. DNA for the CDR3: TGCGCCAGCAACGACCCGGGCAGCCAAGATACGCAGTATTTT. The chain couples TRBV5-1 to TRBJ2-3; D is uncertain. This CDR3 is 14 amino acids long. Germline CDR1 reads SGHRS; CDR2 reads YFSETQ. Trimming cost V 6 bases and J 5 bases, with 16 bases left between them.

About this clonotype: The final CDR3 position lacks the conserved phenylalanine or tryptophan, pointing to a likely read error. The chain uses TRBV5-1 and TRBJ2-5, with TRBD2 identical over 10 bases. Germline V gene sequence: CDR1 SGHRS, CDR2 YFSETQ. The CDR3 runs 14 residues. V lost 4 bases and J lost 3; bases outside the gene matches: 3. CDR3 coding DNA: TGCGCCAGCAGCCCTACTAGCGGGGAAGAGACCCAGTACTTA. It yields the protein CASSPTSGEETQYL.

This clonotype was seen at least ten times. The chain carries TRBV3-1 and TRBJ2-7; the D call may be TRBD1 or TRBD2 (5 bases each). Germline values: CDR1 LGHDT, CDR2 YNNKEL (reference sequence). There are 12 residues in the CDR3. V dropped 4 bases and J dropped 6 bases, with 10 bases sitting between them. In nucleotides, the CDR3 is TGTGCCAGCAGCCGTGGTGGGGGCGAGCAGTACTTC. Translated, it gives CASSRGGGEQYF.

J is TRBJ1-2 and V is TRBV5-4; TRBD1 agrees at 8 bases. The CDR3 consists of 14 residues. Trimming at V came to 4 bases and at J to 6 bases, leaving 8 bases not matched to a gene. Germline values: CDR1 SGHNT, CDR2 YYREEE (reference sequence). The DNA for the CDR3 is TGTGCCAGCAGCCCCGGGACAGGCCGCAATGGCTACACCTTC. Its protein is CASSPGTGRNGYTF.

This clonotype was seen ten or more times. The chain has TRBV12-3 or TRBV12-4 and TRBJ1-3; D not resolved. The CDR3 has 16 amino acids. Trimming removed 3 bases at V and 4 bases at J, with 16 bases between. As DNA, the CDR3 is TGTGCCAGCAGTTTTGGGGATCCGGAGGGCGGAAACACCATATATTTT. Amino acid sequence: CASSFGDPEGGNTIYF.

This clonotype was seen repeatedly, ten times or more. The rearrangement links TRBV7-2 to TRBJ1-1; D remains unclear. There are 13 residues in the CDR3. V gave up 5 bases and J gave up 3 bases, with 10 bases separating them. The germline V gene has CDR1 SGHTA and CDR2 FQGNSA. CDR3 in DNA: TGTGCCAGCAGCCCCTCACGGGACACTGAAGCTTTCTTT. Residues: CASSPSRDTEAFF.